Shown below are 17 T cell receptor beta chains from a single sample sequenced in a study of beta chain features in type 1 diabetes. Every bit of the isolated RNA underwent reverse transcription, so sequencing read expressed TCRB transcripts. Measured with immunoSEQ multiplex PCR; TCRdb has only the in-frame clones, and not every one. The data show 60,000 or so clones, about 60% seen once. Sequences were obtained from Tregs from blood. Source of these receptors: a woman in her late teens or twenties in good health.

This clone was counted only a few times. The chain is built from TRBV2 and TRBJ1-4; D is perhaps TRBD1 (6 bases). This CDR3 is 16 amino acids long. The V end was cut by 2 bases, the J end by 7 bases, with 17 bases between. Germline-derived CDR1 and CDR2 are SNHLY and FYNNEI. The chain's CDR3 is CASSERGWVESEKLFF. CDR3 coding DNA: TGTGCCAGCAGTGAAAGGGGGTGGGTGGAGAGTGAAAAACTGTTTTTT.

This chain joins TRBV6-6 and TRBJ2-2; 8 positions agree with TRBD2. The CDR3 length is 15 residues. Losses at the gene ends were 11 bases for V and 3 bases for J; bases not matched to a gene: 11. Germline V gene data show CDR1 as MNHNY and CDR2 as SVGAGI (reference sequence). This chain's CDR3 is CAGRGGLGDTGELFF. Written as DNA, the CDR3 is TGTGCCGGACGGGGGGGGTTAGGGGACACCGGGGAGCTGTTTTTT.

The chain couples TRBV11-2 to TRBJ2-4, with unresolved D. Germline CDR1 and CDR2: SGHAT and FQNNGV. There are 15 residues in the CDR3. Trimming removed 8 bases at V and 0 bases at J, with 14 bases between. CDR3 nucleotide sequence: TGTGCCAGCGCCTGGTCTTTACTAGCCAAAAACATTCAGTACTTC. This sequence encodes CASAWSLLAKNIQYF.

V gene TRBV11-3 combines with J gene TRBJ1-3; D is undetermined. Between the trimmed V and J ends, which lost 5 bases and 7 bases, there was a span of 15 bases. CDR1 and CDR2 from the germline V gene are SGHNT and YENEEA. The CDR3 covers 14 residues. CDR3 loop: CASSRPGTGNTIYF. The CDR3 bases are TGTGCCAGCAGCCGTCCCGGTACCGGGAACACCATATATTTT.

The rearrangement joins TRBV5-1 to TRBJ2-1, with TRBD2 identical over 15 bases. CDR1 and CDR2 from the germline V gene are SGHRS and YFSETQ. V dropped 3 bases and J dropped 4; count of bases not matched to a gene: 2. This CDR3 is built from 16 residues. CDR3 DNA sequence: TGCGCCAGCAGCTCCGGACTAGCGGGGGGGTACAATGAGCAGTTCTTC. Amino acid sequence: CASSSGLAGGYNEQFF.

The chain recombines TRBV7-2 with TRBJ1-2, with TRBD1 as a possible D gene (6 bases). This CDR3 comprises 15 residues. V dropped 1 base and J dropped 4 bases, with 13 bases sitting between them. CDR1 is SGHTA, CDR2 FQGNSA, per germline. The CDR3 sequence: CASSLGQANFYGYTF. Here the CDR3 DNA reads TGTGCCAGCAGCTTAGGACAGGCGAACTTCTATGGCTACACCTTC. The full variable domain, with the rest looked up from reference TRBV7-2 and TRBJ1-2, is GAGVSQSPSNKVTEKGKDVELRCDPISGHTALYWYRQSLGQGLEFLIYFQGNSAPDKSGLPSDRFSAERTGGSVSTLTIQRTQQEDSAVYLCASSLGQANFYGYTFGSGTRLTVV.

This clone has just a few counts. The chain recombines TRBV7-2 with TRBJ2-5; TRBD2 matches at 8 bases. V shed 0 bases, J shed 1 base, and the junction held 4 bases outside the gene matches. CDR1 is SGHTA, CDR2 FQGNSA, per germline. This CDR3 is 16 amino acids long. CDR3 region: CASSLASTSGQETQYF. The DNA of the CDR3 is TGTGCCAGCAGCTTAGCGAGTACTAGCGGCCAAGAGACCCAGTACTTC.

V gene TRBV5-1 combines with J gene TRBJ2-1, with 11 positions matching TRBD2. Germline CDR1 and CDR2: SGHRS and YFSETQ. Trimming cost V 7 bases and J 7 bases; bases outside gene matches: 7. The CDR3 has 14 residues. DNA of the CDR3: TGCGCCAGCGGGATAGCGGGGGGGCCAAATGAGCAGTTCTTC. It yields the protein CASGIAGGPNEQFF.

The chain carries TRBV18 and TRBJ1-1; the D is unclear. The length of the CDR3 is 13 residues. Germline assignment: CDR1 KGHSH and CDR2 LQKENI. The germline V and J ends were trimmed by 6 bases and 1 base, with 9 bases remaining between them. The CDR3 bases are TGTGCCAGCTCTTGGGCGGGGAACACTGAAGCTTTCTTT. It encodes CASSWAGNTEAFF. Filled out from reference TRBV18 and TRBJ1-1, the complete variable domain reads NAGVMQNPRHLVRRRGQEARLRCSPMKGHSHVYWYRQLPEEGLKFMVYLQKENIIDESGMPKERFSAEFPKEGPSILRIQQVVRGDSAAYFCASSWAGNTEAFFGQGTRLTVV.

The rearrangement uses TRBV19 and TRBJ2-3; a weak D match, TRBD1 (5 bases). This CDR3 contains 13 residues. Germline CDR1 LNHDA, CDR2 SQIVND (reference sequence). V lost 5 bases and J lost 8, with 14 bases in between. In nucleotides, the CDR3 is TGTGCCAGTAGTGTTCAGGGCCCCGGTACGCAGTATTTT. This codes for CASSVQGPGTQYF.

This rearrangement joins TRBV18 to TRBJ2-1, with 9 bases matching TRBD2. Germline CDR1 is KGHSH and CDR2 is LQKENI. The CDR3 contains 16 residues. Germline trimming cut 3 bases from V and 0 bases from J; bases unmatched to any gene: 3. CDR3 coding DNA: TGTGCCAGCTCACCGGCGCGGGAGGGCTCCTACAATGAGCAGTTCTTC. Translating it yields CASSPAREGSYNEQFF.

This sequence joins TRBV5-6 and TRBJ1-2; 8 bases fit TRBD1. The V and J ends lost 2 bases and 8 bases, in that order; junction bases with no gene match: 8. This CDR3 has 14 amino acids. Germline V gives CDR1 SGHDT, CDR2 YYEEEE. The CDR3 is CASSLQGETYGYTF. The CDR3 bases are TGTGCCAGCAGCTTACAGGGGGAAACTTACGGCTACACCTTC.

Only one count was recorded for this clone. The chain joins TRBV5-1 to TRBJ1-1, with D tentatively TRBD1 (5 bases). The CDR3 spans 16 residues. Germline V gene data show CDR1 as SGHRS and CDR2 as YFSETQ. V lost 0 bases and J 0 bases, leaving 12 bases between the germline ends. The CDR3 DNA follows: TGCGCCAGCAGCTTGGTAGGGGCCATCATGAACACTGAAGCTTTCTTT. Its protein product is CASSLVGAIMNTEAFF.

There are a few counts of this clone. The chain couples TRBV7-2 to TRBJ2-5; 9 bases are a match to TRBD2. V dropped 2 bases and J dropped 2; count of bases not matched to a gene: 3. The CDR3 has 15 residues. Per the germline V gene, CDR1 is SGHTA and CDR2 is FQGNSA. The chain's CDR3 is CASSLNSGGQETQYF. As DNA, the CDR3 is TGTGCCAGCAGCTTAAATAGCGGGGGACAAGAGACCCAGTACTTC.

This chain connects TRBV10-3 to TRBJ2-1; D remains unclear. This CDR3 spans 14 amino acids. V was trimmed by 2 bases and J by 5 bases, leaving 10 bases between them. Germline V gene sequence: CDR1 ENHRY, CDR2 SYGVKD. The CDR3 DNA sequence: TGTGCCATCAGTGAGGTATTAGCCCACAATGAGCAGTTCTTC. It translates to CAISEVLAHNEQFF.

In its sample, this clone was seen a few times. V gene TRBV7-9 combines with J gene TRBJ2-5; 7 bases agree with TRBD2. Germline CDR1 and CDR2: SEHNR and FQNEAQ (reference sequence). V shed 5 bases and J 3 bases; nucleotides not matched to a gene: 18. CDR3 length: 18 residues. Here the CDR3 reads CASSPLSGGRRPKETQYF. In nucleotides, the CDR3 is TGTGCCAGCAGCCCCCTGTCGGGGGGACGACGACCGAAAGAGACCCAGTACTTC.

CDR3 nucleotide sequence: TGTGCCAGCAGCCGGGGTAGTAGGAATCAGCCCCAGCATTTT. Residues: CASSRGSRNQPQHF. The rearrangement uses TRBV5-6 and TRBJ1-5; D call uncertain. The V gene's germline CDR1 is SGHDT and CDR2 YYEEEE. Trimming left V 4 bases short and J 4 bases short, with 12 bases between. The CDR3 is 14 residues long.